This record concerns one T cell receptor beta chain sequence. Its specificity is not known. The data originate from a study of T cells expressing NK-cell markers. Study-level information: Eight donors were sequenced, of whom seven were HCMV-seropositive, while the remaining one was HCMV-seronegative.

For each CDR3 protein, TCRdb gives one entry from its re-call of the 5' RACE reads, without DNA. Its clone listing holds some 440,000 distinct CDR3 sequences. This CDR3 is built from 13 residues. Germline loops: CDR1 SGHAT, CDR2 FQNNGV. The study's findings and limits: Where several donors were concerned, these clonotypes also led the CD3+CD56-NKG2C+ fraction.

The source of this sequence is a woman in her 50s in good health. Sequenced sample: blood T cells: a sorted CD56 or NKG2C T cell subset, CD4+ or CD8+ T cells, or bulk PBMC T cells (not recorded which). J is TRBJ2-3 and V is TRBV11-2; the D call from TCRdb, TRBD1, cannot be confirmed without DNA. CDR3 protein: CASSFRTGDTQYF.